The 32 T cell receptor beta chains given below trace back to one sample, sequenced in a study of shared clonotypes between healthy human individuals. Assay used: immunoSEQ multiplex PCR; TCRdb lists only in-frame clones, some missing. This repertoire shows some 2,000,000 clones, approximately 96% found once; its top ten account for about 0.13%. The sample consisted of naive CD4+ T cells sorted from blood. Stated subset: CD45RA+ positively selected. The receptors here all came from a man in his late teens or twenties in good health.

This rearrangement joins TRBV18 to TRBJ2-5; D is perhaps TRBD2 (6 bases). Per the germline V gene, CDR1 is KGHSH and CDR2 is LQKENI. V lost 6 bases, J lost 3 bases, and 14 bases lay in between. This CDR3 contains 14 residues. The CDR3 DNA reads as TGTGCCAGCTCCTCTCGACCGGGGGAAGAGACCCAGTACTTC. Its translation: CASSSRPGEETQYF.

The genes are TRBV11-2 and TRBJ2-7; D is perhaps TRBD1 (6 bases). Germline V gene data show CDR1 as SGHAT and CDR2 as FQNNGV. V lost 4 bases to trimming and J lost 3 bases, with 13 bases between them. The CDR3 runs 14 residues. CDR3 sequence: CASSSQGYIYEQYF. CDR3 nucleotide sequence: TGTGCCAGCAGCTCCCAGGGGTACATCTACGAGCAGTACTTC.

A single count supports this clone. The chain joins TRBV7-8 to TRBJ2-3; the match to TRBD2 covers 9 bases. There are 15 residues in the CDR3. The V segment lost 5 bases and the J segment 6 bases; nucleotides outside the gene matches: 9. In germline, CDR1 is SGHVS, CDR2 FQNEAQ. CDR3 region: CASSPGAGGLDTQYF. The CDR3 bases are TGTGCCAGCAGCCCAGGGGCGGGGGGGCTTGATACGCAGTATTTT.

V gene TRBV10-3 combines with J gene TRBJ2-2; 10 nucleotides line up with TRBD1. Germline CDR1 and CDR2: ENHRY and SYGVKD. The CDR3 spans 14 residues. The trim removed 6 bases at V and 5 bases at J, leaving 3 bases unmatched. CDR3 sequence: CAIRMDRGTGELFF. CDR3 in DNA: TGTGCCATCAGAATGGACAGGGGGACCGGGGAGCTGTTTTTT.

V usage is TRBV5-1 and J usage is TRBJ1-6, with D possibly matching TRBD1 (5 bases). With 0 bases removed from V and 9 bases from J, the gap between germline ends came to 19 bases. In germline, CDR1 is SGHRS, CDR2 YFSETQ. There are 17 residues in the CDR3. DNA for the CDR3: TGCGCCAGCAGCTTGGTCGGGGCACGGACGCTACTTTCACCCCTCCACTTT. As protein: CASSLVGARTLLSPLHF.

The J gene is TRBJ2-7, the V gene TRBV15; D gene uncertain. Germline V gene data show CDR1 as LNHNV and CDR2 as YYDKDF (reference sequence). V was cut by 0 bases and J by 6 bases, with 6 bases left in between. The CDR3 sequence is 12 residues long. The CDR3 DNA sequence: TGTGCCACCAGCAGAGATACATTCGAGCAGTACTTC. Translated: CATSRDTFEQYF.

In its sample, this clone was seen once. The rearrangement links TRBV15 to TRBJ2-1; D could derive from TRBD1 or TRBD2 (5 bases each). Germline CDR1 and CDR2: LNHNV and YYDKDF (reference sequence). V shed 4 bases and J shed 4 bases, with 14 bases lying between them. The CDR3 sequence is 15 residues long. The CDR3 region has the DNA TGTGCCACCAGCAAATATCGAGGGGCGTACAATGAGCAGTTCTTC. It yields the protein CATSKYRGAYNEQFF.

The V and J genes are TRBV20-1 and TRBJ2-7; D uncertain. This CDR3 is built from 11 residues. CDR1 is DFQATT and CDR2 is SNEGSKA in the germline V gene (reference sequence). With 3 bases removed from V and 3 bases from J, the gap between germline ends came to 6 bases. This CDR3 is CSASHGYEQYF. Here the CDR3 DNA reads TGCAGTGCTAGTCACGGCTACGAGCAGTACTTC.

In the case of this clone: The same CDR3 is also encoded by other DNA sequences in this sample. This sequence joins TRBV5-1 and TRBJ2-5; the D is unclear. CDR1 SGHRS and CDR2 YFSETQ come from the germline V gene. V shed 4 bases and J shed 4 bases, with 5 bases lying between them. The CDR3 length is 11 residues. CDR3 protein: CASSDRETQYF. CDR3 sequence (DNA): TGCGCCAGCAGCGACCGAGAGACCCAGTACTTC. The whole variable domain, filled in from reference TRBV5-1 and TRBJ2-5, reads KAGVTQTPRYLIKTRGQQVTLSCSPISGHRSVSWYQQTPGQGLQFLFEYFSETQRNKGNFPGRFSGRQFSNSRSEMNVSTLELGDSALYLCASSDRETQYFGPGTRLLVL.

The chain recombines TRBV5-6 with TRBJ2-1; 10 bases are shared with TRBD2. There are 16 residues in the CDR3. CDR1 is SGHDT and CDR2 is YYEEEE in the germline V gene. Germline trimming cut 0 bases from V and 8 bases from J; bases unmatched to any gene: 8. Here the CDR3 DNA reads TGTGCCAGCAGCTTGGGCCTCCTAGCGGGAGATCATGAGCAGTTCTTC. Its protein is CASSLGLLAGDHEQFF.

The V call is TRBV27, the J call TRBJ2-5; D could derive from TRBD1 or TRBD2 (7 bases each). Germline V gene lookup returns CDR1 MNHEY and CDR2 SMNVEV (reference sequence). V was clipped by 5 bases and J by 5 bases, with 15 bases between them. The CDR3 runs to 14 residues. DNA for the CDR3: TGTGCCAGCAGTCTCAGGGGGGGAACCGAGACCCAGTACTTC. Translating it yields CASSLRGGTETQYF.

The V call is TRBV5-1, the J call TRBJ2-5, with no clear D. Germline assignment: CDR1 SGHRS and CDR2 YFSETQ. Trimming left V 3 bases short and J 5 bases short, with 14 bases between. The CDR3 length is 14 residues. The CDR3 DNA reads TGCGCCAGCAGCTCAGAGGTGGGTTGGGAGACCCAGTACTTC. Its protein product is CASSSEVGWETQYF.

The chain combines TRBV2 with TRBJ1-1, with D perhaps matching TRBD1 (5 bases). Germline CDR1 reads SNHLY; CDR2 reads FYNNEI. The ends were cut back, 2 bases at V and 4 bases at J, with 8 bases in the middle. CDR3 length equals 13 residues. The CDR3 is CASSERQPTEAFF. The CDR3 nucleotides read TGTGCCAGCAGTGAAAGACAGCCCACTGAAGCTTTCTTT.

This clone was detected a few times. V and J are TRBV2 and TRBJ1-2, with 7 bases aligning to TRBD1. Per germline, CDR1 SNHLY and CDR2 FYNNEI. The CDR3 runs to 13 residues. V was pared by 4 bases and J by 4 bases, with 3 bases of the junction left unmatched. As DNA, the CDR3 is TGTGCCAGCAGTGTCGGGACAGCCTATGGCTACACCTTC. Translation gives CASSVGTAYGYTF.

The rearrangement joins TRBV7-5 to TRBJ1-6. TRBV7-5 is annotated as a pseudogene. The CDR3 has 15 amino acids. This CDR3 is CARSRGPQRDSPLHF. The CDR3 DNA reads TGTGCCAGAAGCCGGGGACCGCAACGGGATTCACCCCTCCACTTT.

The CDR3, as DNA: TGTGCCAGCATCCTGGAGGGGGATACCTACTATGGCTACACCTTC. Protein sequence: CASILEGDTYYGYTF. This sequence joins TRBV21-1 and TRBJ1-2. TRBV21-1 is classified as a pseudogene. The CDR3 extends over 15 amino acids.

The CDR3 loop reads CASSPRGAPGELFF. The CDR3 DNA is TGTGCCAGCAGTCCGCGGGGGGCTCCCGGGGAGCTGTTTTTT. The V and J genes are TRBV6-5 and TRBJ2-2, with 8 bases that match TRBD2. The germline CDR1 and CDR2 sequences are MNHEY and SVGAGI. This CDR3 comprises 14 residues. After removal of 5 bases from V and 6 bases from J, the junction contained 5 bases not matched to a gene.

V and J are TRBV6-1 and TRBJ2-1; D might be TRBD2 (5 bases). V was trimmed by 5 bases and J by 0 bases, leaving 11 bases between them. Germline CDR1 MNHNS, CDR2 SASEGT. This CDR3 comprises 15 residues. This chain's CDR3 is CASSPGLSSYNEQFF. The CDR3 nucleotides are TGTGCCAGCAGTCCTGGACTGAGCTCCTACAATGAGCAGTTCTTC.

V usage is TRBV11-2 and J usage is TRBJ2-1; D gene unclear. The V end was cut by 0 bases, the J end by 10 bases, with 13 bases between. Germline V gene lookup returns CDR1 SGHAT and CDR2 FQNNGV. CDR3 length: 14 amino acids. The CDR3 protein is CASSLDWKDGEQFF. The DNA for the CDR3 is TGTGCCAGCAGCTTAGACTGGAAAGATGGGGAGCAGTTCTTC.

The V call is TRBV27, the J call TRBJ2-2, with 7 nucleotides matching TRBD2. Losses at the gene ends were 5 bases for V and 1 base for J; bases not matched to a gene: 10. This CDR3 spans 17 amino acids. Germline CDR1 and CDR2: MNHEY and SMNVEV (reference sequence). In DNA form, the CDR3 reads TGTGCCAGCAGTCCCCCTTTTGGGGGGGAGAACACCGGGGAGCTGTTTTTT. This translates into CASSPPFGGENTGELFF.

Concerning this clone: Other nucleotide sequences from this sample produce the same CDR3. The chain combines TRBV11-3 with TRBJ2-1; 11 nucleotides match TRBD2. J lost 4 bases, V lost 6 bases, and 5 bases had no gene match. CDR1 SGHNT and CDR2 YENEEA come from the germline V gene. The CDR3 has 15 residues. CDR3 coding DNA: TGTGCCAGCAGTTCGACTAGCGGGGCTTACAATGAGCAGTTCTTC. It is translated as CASSSTSGAYNEQFF.

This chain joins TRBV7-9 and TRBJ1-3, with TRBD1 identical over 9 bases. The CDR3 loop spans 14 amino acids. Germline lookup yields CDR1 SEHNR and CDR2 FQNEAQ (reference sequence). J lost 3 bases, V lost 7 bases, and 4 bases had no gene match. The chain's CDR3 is CASIETGGGNTIYF. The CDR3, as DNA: TGTGCCAGCATTGAGACAGGGGGTGGAAACACCATATATTTT.

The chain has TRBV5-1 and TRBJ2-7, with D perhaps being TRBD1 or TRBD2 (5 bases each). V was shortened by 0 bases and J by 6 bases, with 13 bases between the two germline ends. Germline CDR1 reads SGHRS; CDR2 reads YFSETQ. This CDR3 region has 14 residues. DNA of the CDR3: TGCGCCAGCAGCTTGGGAGGGGATGGAGGCGAGCAGTACTTC. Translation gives CASSLGGDGGEQYF.

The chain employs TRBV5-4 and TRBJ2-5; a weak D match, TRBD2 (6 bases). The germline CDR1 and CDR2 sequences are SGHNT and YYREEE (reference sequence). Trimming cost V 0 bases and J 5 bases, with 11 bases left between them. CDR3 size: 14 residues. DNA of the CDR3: TGTGCCAGCAGCTTGGCTAATGGAGGGGAGACCCAGTACTTC. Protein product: CASSLANGGETQYF.

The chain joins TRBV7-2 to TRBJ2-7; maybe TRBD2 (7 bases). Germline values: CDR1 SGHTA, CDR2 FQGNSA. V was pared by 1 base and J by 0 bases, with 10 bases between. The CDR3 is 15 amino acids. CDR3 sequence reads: CASSLGGGYSYEQYF. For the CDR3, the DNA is TGTGCCAGCAGCTTAGGGGGGGGCTACTCCTACGAGCAGTACTTC.

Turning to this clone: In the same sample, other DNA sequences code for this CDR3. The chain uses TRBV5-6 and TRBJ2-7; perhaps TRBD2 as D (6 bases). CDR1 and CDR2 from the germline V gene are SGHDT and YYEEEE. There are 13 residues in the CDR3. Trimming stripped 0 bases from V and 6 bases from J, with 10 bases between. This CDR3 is CASSLGLGGEQYF. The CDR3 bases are TGTGCCAGCAGCTTGGGACTAGGAGGCGAGCAGTACTTC.

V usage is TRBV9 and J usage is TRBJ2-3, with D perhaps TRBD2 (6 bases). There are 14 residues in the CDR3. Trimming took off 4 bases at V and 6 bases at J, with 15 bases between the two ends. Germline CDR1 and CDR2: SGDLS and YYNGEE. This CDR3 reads CASSRRDSIDTQYF. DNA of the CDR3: TGTGCCAGCAGCCGCCGGGACTCCATCGATACGCAGTATTTT. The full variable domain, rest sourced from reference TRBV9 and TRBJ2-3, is DSGVTQTPKHLITATGQRVTLRCSPRSGDLSVYWYQQSLDQGLQFLIQYYNGEERAKGNILERFSAQQFPDLHSELNLSSLELGDSALYFCASSRRDSIDTQYFGPGTRLTVL.

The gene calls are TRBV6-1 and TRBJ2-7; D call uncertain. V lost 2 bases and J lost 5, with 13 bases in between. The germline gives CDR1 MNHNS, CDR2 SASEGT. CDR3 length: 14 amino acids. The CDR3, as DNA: TGTGCCAGCAGTGAAAGGACCCGAGGCGACGAGCAGTACTTC. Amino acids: CASSERTRGDEQYF.

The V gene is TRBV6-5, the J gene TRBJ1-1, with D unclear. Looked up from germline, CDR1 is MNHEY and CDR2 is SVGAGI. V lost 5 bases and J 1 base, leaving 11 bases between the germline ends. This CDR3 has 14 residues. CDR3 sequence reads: CASSRSTRNTEAFF. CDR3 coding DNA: TGTGCCAGCAGTCGATCGACAAGGAACACTGAAGCTTTCTTT.

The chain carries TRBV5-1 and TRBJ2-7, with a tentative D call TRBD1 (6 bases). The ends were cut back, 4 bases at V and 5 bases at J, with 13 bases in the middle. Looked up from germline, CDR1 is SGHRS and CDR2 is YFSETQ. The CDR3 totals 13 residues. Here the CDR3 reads CASSQQGVNEQYF. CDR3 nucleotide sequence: TGCGCCAGCAGCCAACAGGGTGTCAACGAGCAGTACTTC. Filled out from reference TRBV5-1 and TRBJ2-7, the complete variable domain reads KAGVTQTPRYLIKTRGQQVTLSCSPISGHRSVSWYQQTPGQGLQFLFEYFSETQRNKGNFPGRFSGRQFSNSRSEMNVSTLELGDSALYLCASSQQGVNEQYFGPGTRLTVT.

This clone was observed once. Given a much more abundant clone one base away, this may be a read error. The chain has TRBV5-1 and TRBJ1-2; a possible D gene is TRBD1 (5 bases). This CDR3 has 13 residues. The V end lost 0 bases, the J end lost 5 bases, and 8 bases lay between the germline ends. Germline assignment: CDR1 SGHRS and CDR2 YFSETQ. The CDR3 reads CASSLGQKYGYTF. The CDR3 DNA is TGCGCCAGCAGCTTGGGACAGAAGTATGGCTACACCTTC.

CDR3 protein: CASSSLLRAHNYGYTF. The CDR3, as DNA: TGTGCCAGCAGCTCCCTCTTGCGAGCACACAACTATGGCTACACCTTC. The gene calls are TRBV7-9 and TRBJ1-2; the D is unclear. Germline CDR1 and CDR2: SEHNR and FQNEAQ (reference sequence). Trimming stripped 4 bases from V and 2 bases from J, with 17 bases between. The CDR3 extends over 16 amino acids.